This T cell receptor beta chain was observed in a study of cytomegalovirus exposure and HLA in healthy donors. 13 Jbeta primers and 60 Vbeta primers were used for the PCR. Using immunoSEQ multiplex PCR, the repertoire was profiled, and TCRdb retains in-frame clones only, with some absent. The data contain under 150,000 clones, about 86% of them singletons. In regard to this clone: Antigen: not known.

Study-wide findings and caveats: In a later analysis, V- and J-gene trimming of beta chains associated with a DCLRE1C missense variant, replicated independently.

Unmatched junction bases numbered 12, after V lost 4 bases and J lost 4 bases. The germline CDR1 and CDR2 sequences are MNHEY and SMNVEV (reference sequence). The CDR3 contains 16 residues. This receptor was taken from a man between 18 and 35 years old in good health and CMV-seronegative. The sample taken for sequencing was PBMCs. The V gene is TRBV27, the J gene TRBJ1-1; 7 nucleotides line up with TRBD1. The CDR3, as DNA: TGTGCCAGCAGTTCGGGCCTCCCCCAGGGGGTCACTGAAGCTTTCTTT. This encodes CASSSGLPQGVTEAFF.